The entry below gives a single T cell receptor (beta chain) sequence along with its context. The antigen remains unidentified. This sample is drawn from a study of STAT5B mutations in CD4+ large granular lymphocyte leukemia. Whole-study results and caveats: Top patient clones used TRBV06 genes more often: 8/27 versus 2/35 in controls. No patients shared main leukemic clonotypes, though around 25% appeared at low frequency elsewhere. Without HLA matching, higher CD4+ than CD8+ T-LGLL clonality could reflect small sample size.

The assay was run at survey level. Sequencing used immunoSEQ multiplex PCR; TCRdb keeps in-frame clones, though not all of them. The table lists roughly 48,000 clones, approximately 70% of them singletons. V lost 4 bases, J lost 8 bases, and 11 bases stayed unmatched. The germline V gene has CDR1 LNHDA and CDR2 SQIVND (reference sequence). CDR3 length: 16 amino acids. The receptor's source is a human donor in good health. The sequenced sample was CD4+ T cells from blood buffy coats. The chain uses TRBV19 and TRBJ2-1; 10 bases agree with TRBD2. CDR3 nucleotides: TGTGCCAGTAGTACGCCCAGCGGGGGGGCTATCGATGAGCAGTTCTTC. Its protein is CASSTPSGGAIDEQFF.